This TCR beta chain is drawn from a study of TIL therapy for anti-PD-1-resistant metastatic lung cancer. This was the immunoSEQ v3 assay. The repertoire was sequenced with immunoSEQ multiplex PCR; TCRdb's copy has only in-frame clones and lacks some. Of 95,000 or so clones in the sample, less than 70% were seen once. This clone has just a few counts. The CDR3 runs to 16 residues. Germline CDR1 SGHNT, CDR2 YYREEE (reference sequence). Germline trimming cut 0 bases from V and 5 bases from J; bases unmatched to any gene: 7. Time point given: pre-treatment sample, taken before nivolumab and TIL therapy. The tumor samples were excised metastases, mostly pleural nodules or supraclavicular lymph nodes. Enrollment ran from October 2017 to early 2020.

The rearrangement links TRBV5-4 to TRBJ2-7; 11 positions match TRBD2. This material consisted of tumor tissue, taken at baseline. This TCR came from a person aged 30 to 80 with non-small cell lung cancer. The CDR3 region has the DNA TGTGCCAGCAGCTTGGGTCGTAGCGGGGGGGCCAACGAGCAGTACTTC. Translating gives CASSLGRSGGANEQYF.